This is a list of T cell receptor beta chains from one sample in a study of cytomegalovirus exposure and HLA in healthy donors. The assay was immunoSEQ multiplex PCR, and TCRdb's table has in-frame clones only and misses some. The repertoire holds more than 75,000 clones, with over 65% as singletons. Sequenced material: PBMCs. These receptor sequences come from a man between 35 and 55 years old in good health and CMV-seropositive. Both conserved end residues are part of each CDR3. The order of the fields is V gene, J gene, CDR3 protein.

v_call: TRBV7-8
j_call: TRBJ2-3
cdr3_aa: CASSATLAATTDTQYF

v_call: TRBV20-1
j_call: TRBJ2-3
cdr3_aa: CSASLDTQYF

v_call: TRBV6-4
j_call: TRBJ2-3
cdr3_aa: CASSEGQGADTQYF

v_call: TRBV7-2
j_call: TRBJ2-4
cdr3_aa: CASTPALGGIQYF

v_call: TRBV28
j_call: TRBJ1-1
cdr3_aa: CASAFWGRSSTEAFF

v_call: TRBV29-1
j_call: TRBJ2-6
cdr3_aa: CSVKTDSGANVLTF

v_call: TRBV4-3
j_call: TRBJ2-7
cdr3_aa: CASSQDWQVGEQYF

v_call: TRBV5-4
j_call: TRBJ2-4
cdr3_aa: CASSLGFWGLAGGENIQYF

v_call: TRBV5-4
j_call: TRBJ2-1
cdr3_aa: CASSPSLREYNEQFF

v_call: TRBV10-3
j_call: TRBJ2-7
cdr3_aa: CAISRSQRDDYEQYF

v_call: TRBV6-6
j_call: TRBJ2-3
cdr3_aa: CASRAWDSSTDTQYF

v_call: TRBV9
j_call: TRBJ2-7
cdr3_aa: CASSGLPFDRDGEQYF